A single sample is the source of the 23 T cell receptor beta chains below, sequenced in a study of CD8+CD57+ T cells in acquired aplastic anemia. CDR3 and TCR beta VDJ profiling relied on genomic DNA as the template. TCRdb independently ran MiXCR on the reads; one entry per CDR3 protein. There are 250,000 to 350,000 distinct CDR3 sequences in the sample; roughly three fifths occur only once, and 8% lies in the top ten. Sequencing input: sorted CD4+, CD8+, or CD8+CD57+ T cells (not recorded which) from PBMCs. All receptors come from a human donor with severe aplastic anemia or a healthy control (not recorded which).

This clonotype was recorded a few times. The V gene is TRBV20-1, the J gene TRBJ2-7; TRBD1 agrees at 8 bases. CDR3 length: 13 amino acids. J lost 4 bases, V lost 1 base, and 3 bases had no gene match. Germline values: CDR1 DFQATT, CDR2 SNEGSKA (reference sequence). The CDR3 loop reads CSARGTGKYEQYF. The CDR3 nucleotides are TGCAGTGCTAGAGGGACAGGGAAATACGAGCAGTACTTC.

In this sample, this clonotype turned up many times. The chain recombines TRBV20-1 with TRBJ1-1; weak D call: TRBD1 (6 bases). Trimming took 7 bases from V and 0 from J, leaving 12 bases between them. The CDR3 covers 13 residues. Germline V gives CDR1 DFQATT, CDR2 SNEGSKA (reference sequence). DNA of the CDR3: TGCAGTGGCACAACAGGGATGAACACTGAAGCTTTCTTT. Encoded protein: CSGTTGMNTEAFF.

This clonotype was detected ten times or more. The chain carries TRBV5-5 and TRBJ1-4; maybe TRBD1 (5 bases). Germline-derived CDR1 and CDR2 are SGHKS and YYEKEE (reference sequence). V lost 4 bases, J lost 4 bases, and 14 bases lay in between. The CDR3 extends over 15 amino acids. As DNA, the CDR3 is TGTGCCAGCAGCCATCCAATCGACAGTAATGAAAAACTGTTTTTT. Translating gives CASSHPIDSNEKLFF.

This sequence joins TRBV7-2 and TRBJ1-1; D is uncertain. Trimming stripped 0 bases from V and 5 bases from J, with 10 bases between. The CDR3 runs 14 residues. Germline CDR1 reads SGHTA; CDR2 reads FQGNSA. The CDR3 reads CASSLASSGTEAFF. CDR3 DNA: TGTGCCAGCAGCTTAGCGTCAAGCGGAACTGAAGCTTTCTTT.

This clonotype appeared once. The V and J genes are TRBV4-1 and TRBJ1-6; D might be TRBD1 (6 bases). Trimming removed 1 base from V and 7 bases from J, with 11 bases in between. Germline values: CDR1 MGHRA, CDR2 YSYEKL. The CDR3 length is 15 residues. The CDR3 sequence is CASSQVWTENSPLHF. CDR3 DNA sequence: TGCGCCAGCAGCCAAGTTTGGACAGAGAATTCACCCCTCCACTTT.

This clonotype has a count of ten or more. The CDR3 coding sequence is TGTGCCAGCAGCTTTCCCGGGGGTAAGGGGGATACGCAGTATTTT. It specifies CASSFPGGKGDTQYF. The chain couples TRBV5-8 to TRBJ2-3, with D tentatively TRBD2 (6 bases). Germline-derived CDR1 and CDR2 are SGHTS and YDEGEE. The CDR3 totals 15 residues. V dropped 2 bases and J dropped 6 bases, with 16 bases sitting between them.

The chain combines TRBV10-3 with TRBJ2-5; TRBD2 might be the D (6 bases). The CDR3 is made up of 15 amino acids. The germline V gene has CDR1 ENHRY and CDR2 SYGVKD. V was cut by 2 bases and J by 3 bases, with 13 bases left in between. The CDR3 coding sequence is TGTGCCATCAGTGAGCTCGCGGGGACGAAAGAGACCCAGTACTTC. Translation: CAISELAGTKETQYF.

This clonotype occurred many times. The chain recombines TRBV7-9 with TRBJ2-7, with 7 bases that match TRBD1. V trimming: 2 bases; J trimming: 3 bases; junction bases outside the gene matches: 4. The germline V gene encodes CDR1 SEHNR and CDR2 FQNEAQ (reference sequence). The CDR3 is made up of 14 amino acids. The CDR3 coding sequence is TGTGCCAGCAGCTTAACAGGGGTGAACTACGAGCAGTACTTC. It codes for CASSLTGVNYEQYF. The variable domain in full, completed from reference TRBV7-9 and TRBJ2-7, reads DTGVSQNPRHKITKRGQNVTFRCDPISEHNRLYWYRQTLGQGPEFLTYFQNEAQLEKSRLLSDRFSAERPKGSFSTLEIQRTEQGDSAMYLCASSLTGVNYEQYFGPGTRLTVT.

This clonotype was counted only a few times. The chain carries TRBV7-2 and TRBJ2-5; 9 bases match TRBD2. V lost 1 base, J lost 4 bases, and 10 bases stayed unmatched. Germline CDR1 reads SGHTA; CDR2 reads FQGNSA. The CDR3 is made up of 17 amino acids. The CDR3: CASSLGRRLAVIETQYF. CDR3 in DNA: TGTGCCAGCAGCTTAGGTCGTCGACTAGCGGTTATAGAGACCCAGTACTTC.

The chain is built from TRBV7-2 and TRBJ1-5, with 11 positions matching TRBD1. This CDR3 comprises 19 residues. Germline values: CDR1 SGHTA, CDR2 FQGNSA. V lost 2 bases, J lost 2 bases, and 11 bases stayed unmatched. CDR3 loop: CASSLIPWTGGRGNQPQHF. CDR3 DNA sequence: TGTGCCAGCAGCTTAATCCCCTGGACAGGGGGCAGGGGCAATCAGCCCCAGCATTTT.

About this clonotype: Being one base from a much bigger clone, this may be a read error. This chain connects TRBV9 to TRBJ1-4; 11 bases match TRBD1. The junction had 9 bases not matched to a gene; V was cut back by 6 bases and J by 8 bases. The CDR3 length is 15 residues. The germline CDR1 and CDR2 sequences are SGDLS and YYNGEE. CDR3 region: CASNFEGQGGEKLFF. In nucleotides, the CDR3 is TGTGCCAGCAACTTCGAGGGACAGGGGGGAGAAAAACTGTTTTTT.

This clonotype was counted at least ten times. The chain couples TRBV4-1 to TRBJ2-7; 9 nucleotides line up with TRBD1. V shed 0 bases and J 4 bases; nucleotides not matched to a gene: 4. Germline CDR1 and CDR2: MGHRA and YSYEKL. The CDR3 is made up of 15 amino acids. CDR3 residues: CASSQDYRGLYEQYF. DNA of the CDR3: TGCGCCAGCAGCCAAGATTACAGGGGGCTGTACGAGCAGTACTTC.

This clonotype appeared many times. The rearrangement joins TRBV7-3 to TRBJ1-1; tentatively, D is TRBD1 (6 bases). The germline V gene encodes CDR1 SGHTA and CDR2 FQGTGA. Trimming shortened V by 2 bases and J by 3 bases, and 13 bases separated the two germline ends. This CDR3 is 15 amino acids long. CDR3 sequence reads: CASSLQRTEYTEAFF. CDR3 DNA: TGTGCCAGCAGCTTACAAAGGACAGAGTACACTGAAGCTTTCTTT.

The rearrangement uses TRBV20-1 and TRBJ1-5; 8 bases align to TRBD1. V shed 3 bases and J 7 bases; nucleotides not matched to a gene: 5. Germline V gives CDR1 DFQATT, CDR2 SNEGSKA (reference sequence). CDR3 length equals 13 residues. The CDR3 coding sequence is TGCAGTGCTAGGGACAGGGAGGTGCAGCCCCAGCATTTT. It yields the protein CSARDREVQPQHF.

The V gene is TRBV7-8, the J gene TRBJ1-3; D unresolved. CDR1 is SGHVS, CDR2 FQNEAQ, per germline. This CDR3 region has 12 residues. Trimming shortened V by 8 bases and J by 3 bases, and 8 bases separated the two germline ends. The CDR3 DNA reads TGTGCCAGCTCGCGGGGTGGAAACACCATATATTTT. This translates into CASSRGGNTIYF.

V gene TRBV2 combines with J gene TRBJ1-5; D unresolved. Germline CDR1 SNHLY, CDR2 FYNNEI. This CDR3 is 13 amino acids long. V dropped 4 bases and J dropped 6 bases, with 10 bases sitting between them. This CDR3 is CASSALQAQPQHF. The CDR3 bases are TGTGCCAGCAGTGCTCTACAAGCTCAGCCCCAGCATTTT.

V gene TRBV7-3 combines with J gene TRBJ2-1, with TRBD2 matching 7 bases. CDR1 and CDR2 from the germline V gene are SGHTA and FQGTGA. The V gene end was trimmed by 8 bases and the J gene end by 7 bases; junction bases not matched to a gene: 5. The CDR3 extends over 12 amino acids. In DNA, the CDR3 is TGTGCCAGCGGGACTAATACAAATGAGCAGTTCTTC. Its translation: CASGTNTNEQFF. The entire variable domain, with the rest obtained from reference TRBV7-3 and TRBJ2-1, is as follows: GAGVSQTPSNKVTEKGKYVELRCDPISGHTALYWYRQSLGQGPEFLIYFQGTGAADDSGLPNDRFFAVRPEGSVSTLKIQRTERGDSAVYLCASGTNTNEQFFGPGTRLTVL.

Only a few counts were recorded for this clonotype. The rearrangement uses TRBV6-1 and TRBJ1-6; the D gene is possibly TRBD1 (6 bases). Germline loops: CDR1 MNHNS, CDR2 SASEGT. Between the trimmed V and J ends, which lost 3 bases and 6 bases, there was a span of 18 bases. The CDR3 length is 17 residues. CDR3 DNA: TGTGCCAGCAGTGACCTCAACAACAGGGTTGGTAATTCACCCCTCCACTTT. It yields the protein CASSDLNNRVGNSPLHF.

V is TRBV20-1 and J is TRBJ2-2; D is perhaps TRBD1 (6 bases). Germline CDR1 reads DFQATT; CDR2 reads SNEGSKA (reference sequence). This CDR3 has 15 residues. Trimming took off 2 bases at V and 5 bases at J, with 15 bases between the two ends. The CDR3 reads CSARSDRGRTGELFF. DNA for the CDR3: TGCAGTGCTAGATCGGACAGAGGTAGAACCGGGGAGCTGTTTTTT.

The chain uses TRBV28 and TRBJ2-1, with 16 bases aligning to TRBD2. V trimming: 3 bases; J trimming: 15 bases; junction bases outside the gene matches: 8. Germline CDR1 and CDR2: MDHEN and SYDVKM. CDR3 length: 15 amino acids. The CDR3 reads CASSLGTSGGATRFF. CDR3 bases: TGTGCCAGCAGTTTGGGGACTAGCGGGGGGGCCACGCGGTTCTTC.

The chain combines TRBV24-1 with TRBJ2-2; no definite D call. With 0 bases removed from V and 6 bases from J, the gap between germline ends came to 4 bases. The CDR3 loop spans 13 amino acids. CDR1 is KGHDR and CDR2 is SFDVKD in the germline V gene. This CDR3 is CATSDLIAGELFF. The DNA for the CDR3 is TGTGCCACCAGTGATTTGATAGCCGGGGAGCTGTTTTTT.

This clonotype appeared many times. This sequence joins TRBV9 and TRBJ1-1, with D maybe TRBD1 (5 bases). The CDR3 sequence is 15 residues long. CDR1 is SGDLS and CDR2 is YYNGEE in the germline V gene. V dropped 4 bases and J dropped 5 bases, with 18 bases sitting between them. CDR3 in amino acids: CASSPRWGAGTEAFF. The DNA for the CDR3 is TGTGCCAGCAGCCCCCGTTGGGGCGCTGGGACTGAAGCTTTCTTT.

This clonotype was recorded many times. V is TRBV6-4 and J is TRBJ1-1; D is undetermined. V dropped 7 bases and J dropped 0 bases, with 9 bases sitting between them. Germline-derived CDR1 and CDR2 are MRHNA and SNTAGT. This CDR3 is 13 amino acids long. For the CDR3, the DNA is TGTGCCAGCAAGAGGGAGATGAACACTGAAGCTTTCTTT. This codes for CASKREMNTEAFF.